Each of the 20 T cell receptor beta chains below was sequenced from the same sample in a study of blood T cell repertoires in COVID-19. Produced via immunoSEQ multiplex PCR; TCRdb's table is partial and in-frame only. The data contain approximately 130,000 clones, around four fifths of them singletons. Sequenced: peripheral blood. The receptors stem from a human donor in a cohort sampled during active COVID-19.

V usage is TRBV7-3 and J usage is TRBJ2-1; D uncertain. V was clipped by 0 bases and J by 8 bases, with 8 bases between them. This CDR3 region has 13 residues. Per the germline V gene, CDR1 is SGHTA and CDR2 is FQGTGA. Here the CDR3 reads CASSLTQDDEQFF. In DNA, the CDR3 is TGTGCCAGCAGCTTAACTCAGGATGATGAGCAGTTCTTC. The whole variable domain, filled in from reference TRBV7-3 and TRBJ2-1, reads GAGVSQTPSNKVTEKGKYVELRCDPISGHTALYWYRQSLGQGPEFLIYFQGTGAADDSGLPNDRFFAVRPEGSVSTLKIQRTERGDSAVYLCASSLTQDDEQFFGPGTRLTVL.

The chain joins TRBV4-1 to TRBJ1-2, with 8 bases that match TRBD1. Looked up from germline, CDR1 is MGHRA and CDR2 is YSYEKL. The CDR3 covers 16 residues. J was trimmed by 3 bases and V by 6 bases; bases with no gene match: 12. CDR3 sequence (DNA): TGCGCCAGCAGATTTATTGGCAGGGGGCCAGACTATGGCTACACCTTC. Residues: CASRFIGRGPDYGYTF.

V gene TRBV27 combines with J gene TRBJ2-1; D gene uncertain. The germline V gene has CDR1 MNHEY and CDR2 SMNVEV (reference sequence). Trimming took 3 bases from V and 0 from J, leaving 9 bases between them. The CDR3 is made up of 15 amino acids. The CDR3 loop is CASSFRGSSYNEQFF. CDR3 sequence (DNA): TGTGCCAGCAGTTTTAGAGGTAGCTCCTACAATGAGCAGTTCTTC.

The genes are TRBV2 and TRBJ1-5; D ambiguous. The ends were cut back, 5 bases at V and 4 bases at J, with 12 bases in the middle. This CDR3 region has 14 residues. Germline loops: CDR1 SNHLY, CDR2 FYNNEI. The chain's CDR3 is CASSIRGVNQPQHF. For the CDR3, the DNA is TGTGCCAGCAGTATCCGGGGAGTTAATCAGCCCCAGCATTTT.

CDR3: CASSPRGGSLYTDTQYF. The DNA for the CDR3 is TGTGCCAGCAGCCCAAGGGGGGGCTCCCTTTACACAGATACGCAGTATTTT. The V and J genes are TRBV7-3 and TRBJ2-3, with a weak D call TRBD2 (7 bases). Germline CDR1 is SGHTA and CDR2 is FQGTGA. This CDR3 is built from 17 residues. The V end was cut by 5 bases, the J end by 2 bases, with 20 bases between.

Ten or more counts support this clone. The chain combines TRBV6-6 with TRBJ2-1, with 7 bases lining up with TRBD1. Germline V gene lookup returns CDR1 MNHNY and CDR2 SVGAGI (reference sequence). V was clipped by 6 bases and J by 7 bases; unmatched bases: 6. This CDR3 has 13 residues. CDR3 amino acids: CASRRTGLNEQFF. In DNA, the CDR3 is TGTGCCAGCAGAAGGACAGGCCTGAATGAGCAGTTCTTC.

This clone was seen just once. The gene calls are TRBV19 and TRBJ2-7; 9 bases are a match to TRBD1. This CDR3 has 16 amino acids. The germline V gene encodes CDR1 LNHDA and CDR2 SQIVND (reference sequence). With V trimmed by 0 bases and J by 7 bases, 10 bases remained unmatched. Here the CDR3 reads CASSIDQQGAPPEQYF. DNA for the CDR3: TGTGCCAGTAGTATAGATCAACAGGGGGCTCCCCCGGAGCAGTACTTC.

This chain's CDR3 is CASSLDIYEQYF. In DNA, the CDR3 is TGTGCCAGCAGCTTGGATATCTACGAGCAGTACTTC. J is TRBJ2-7 and V is TRBV5-4; D call uncertain. V lost 0 bases, J lost 3 bases, and 4 bases lay in between. The CDR3 covers 12 residues. CDR1 is SGHNT, CDR2 YYREEE, per germline (reference sequence).

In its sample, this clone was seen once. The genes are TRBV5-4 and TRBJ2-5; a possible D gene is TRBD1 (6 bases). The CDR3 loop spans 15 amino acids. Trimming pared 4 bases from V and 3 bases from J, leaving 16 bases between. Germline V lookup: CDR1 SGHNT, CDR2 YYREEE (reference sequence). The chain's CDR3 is CASSPQGYGEETQYF. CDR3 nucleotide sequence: TGTGCCAGCAGCCCTCAGGGGTATGGGGAAGAGACCCAGTACTTC. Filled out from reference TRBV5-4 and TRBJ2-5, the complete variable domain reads ETGVTQSPTHLIKTRGQQVTLRCSSQSGHNTVSWYQQALGQGPQFIFQYYREEENGRGNFPPRFSGLQFPNYSSELNVNALELDDSALYLCASSPQGYGEETQYFGPGTRLLVL.

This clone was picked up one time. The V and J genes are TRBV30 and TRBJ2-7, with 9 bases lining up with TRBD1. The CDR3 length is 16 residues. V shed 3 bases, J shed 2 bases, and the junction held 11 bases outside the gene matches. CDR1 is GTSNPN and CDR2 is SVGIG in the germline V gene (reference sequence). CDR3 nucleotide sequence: TGTGCCTGGAGCGGACCGGGACAGGGCATGGCCTACGAGCAGTACTTC. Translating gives CAWSGPGQGMAYEQYF.

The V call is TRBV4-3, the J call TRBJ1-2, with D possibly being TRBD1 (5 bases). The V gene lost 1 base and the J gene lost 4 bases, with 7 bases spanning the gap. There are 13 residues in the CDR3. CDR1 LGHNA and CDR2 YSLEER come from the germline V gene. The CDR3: CASSQGGGYGYTF. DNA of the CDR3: TGCGCCAGCAGCCAAGGGGGGGGCTATGGCTACACCTTC.

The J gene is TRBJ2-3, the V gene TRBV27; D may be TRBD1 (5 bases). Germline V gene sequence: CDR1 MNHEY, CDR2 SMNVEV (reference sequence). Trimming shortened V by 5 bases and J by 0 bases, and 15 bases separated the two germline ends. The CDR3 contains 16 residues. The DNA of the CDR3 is TGTGCCAGCAGTCCAATAACAGGAGTTAGCACAGATACGCAGTATTTT. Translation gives CASSPITGVSTDTQYF.

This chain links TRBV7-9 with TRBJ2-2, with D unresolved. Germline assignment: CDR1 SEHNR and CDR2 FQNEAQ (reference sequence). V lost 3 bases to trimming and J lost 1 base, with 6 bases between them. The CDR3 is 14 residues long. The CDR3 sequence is CASSFLGNTGELFF. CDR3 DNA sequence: TGTGCCAGCAGCTTCCTCGGGAACACCGGGGAGCTGTTTTTT.

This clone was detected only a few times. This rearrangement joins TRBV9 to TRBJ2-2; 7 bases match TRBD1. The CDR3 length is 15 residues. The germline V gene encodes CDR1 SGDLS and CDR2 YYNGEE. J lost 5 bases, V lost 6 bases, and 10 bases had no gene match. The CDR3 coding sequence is TGTGCCAGCACCCCTGGACAGGAGTTTACCGGGGAGCTGTTTTTT. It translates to CASTPGQEFTGELFF.

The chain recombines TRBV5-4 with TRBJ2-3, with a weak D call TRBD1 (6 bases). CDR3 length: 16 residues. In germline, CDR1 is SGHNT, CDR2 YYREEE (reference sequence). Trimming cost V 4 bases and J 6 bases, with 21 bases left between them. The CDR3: CASSTKTGKSADTQYF. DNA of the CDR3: TGTGCCAGCAGCACAAAAACAGGGAAGTCAGCTGATACGCAGTATTTT.

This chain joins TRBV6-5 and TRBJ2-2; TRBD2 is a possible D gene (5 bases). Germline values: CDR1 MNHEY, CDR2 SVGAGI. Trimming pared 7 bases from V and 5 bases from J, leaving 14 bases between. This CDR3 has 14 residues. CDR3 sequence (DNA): TGTGCCAGCACGAGGGCAGCGGCGACCGGGGAGCTGTTTTTT. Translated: CASTRAAATGELFF.

The CDR3 is CASSSTFGDEQFF. The CDR3 DNA reads as TGTGCCAGCAGCTCTACTTTCGGGGATGAGCAGTTCTTC. The rearrangement uses TRBV9 and TRBJ2-1, with a tentative D call TRBD2 (5 bases). The CDR3 length is 13 residues. CDR1 is SGDLS and CDR2 is YYNGEE in the germline V gene. V lost 4 bases and J 8 bases, leaving 13 bases between the germline ends.

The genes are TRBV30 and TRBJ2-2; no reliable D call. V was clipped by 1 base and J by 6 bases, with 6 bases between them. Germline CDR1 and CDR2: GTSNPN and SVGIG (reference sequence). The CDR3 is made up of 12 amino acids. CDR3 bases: TGTGCCTGGAGTGCTGAGGCCGGGGAGCTGTTTTTT. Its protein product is CAWSAEAGELFF. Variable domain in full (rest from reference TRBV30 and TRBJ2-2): SQTIHQWPATLVQPVGSPLSLECTVEGTSNPNLYWYRQAAGRGLQLLFYSVGIGQISSEVPQNLSASRPQDRQFILSSKKLLLSDSGFYLCAWSAEAGELFFGEGSRLTVL.

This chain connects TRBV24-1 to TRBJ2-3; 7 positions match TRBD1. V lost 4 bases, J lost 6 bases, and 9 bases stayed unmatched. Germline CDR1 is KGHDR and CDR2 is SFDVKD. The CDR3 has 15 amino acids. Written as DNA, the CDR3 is TGTGCCACCAGTGACCCCGCAGGGGGTGCGGATACGCAGTATTTT. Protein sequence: CATSDPAGGADTQYF.

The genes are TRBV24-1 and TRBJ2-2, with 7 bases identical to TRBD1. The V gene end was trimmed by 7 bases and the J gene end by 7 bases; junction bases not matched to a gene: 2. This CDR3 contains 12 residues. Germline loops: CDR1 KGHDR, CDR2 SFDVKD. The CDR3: CATSTGDGELFF. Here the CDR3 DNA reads TGTGCCACCAGCACAGGGGACGGGGAGCTGTTTTTT.